The 27 T cell receptor beta chains below were found in one sample sequenced in a study of cytomegalovirus exposure and HLA in healthy donors (dated by TCRdb to 2017 to 2019). The library relied on the immunoSEQ multiplex PCR assay. For the multiplex PCR, a mixture combining 60 forward primers for TCR Vbeta segments and 13 reverse primers for TCR Jbeta segments was used. In its TCRdb copy, this immuneACCESS table keeps in-frame sequences only and misses some clones. Where compared with another copy, unresolved V genes explain less than half of these, and the others have no known cause. The sample profile shows about 120,000 clones; over 60% of them were found once. The ten largest clones take up roughly 3.5% of the sample. Material: PBMCs. Receptor source: a human donor in good health.

This chain connects TRBV18 to TRBJ1-2; D possibly corresponds to TRBD1 (5 bases). With 0 bases removed from V and 2 bases from J, the gap between germline ends came to 13 bases. Germline V lookup: CDR1 KGHSH, CDR2 LQKENI. This CDR3 is 16 amino acids long. The CDR3 is CASSPPRGVDNYGYTF. CDR3 DNA sequence: TGTGCCAGCTCACCACCTCGGGGGGTAGACAACTATGGCTACACCTTC.

V gene TRBV2 combines with J gene TRBJ1-2; TRBD1 aligns across 9 bases. Germline V gene lookup returns CDR1 SNHLY and CDR2 FYNNEI. The CDR3 runs to 17 residues. Trimming at V came to 6 bases and at J to 7 bases, leaving 18 bases not matched to a gene. The CDR3 DNA reads as TGTGCCAGCAGCCAGCAGCGCTCCGGGACAGGGCTCGGTGGCTACACCTTC. This sequence encodes CASSQQRSGTGLGGYTF.

On this clone: Germline and junction disagree at one end, which may indicate a read error. The rearrangement links TRBV15 to TRBJ2-6; 8 positions agree with TRBD2. The CDR3 loop spans 19 amino acids. CDR1 is LNHNV, CDR2 YYDKDF, per germline (reference sequence). Written as DNA, the CDR3 is TGTGCCACCAGCAGATATGGGGGCGGGGGGAACTCTGGGGCCAACGGCCTGACTTTC. Translated: CATSRYGGGGNSGANGLTF.

This chain joins TRBV7-9 and TRBJ2-1, with TRBD2 matching 12 bases. The CDR3 sequence is 15 residues long. The V gene end was trimmed by 5 bases and the J gene end by 7 bases; junction bases not matched to a gene: 6. CDR1 SEHNR and CDR2 FQNEAQ come from the germline V gene (reference sequence). CDR3 loop: CASSPRLAGGNEQFF. In DNA, the CDR3 is TGTGCCAGCAGCCCTCGGCTAGCGGGGGGGAATGAGCAGTTCTTC. The variable domain in full, completed from reference TRBV7-9 and TRBJ2-1, reads DTGVSQNPRHKITKRGQNVTFRCDPISEHNRLYWYRQTLGQGPEFLTYFQNEAQLEKSRLLSDRFSAERPKGSFSTLEIQRTEQGDSAMYLCASSPRLAGGNEQFFGPGTRLTVL.

The chain combines TRBV5-4 with TRBJ1-3; 10 nucleotides align to TRBD1. The CDR3 is 16 residues long. The ends lost 2 bases at V and 3 bases at J; junction bases unmatched: 5. Germline V gene data show CDR1 as SGHNT and CDR2 as YYREEE (reference sequence). This CDR3 reads CASSLQTGGGGNTIYF. The DNA for the CDR3 is TGTGCCAGCAGCTTACAGACAGGGGGCGGTGGAAACACCATATATTTT.

The rearrangement joins TRBV28 to TRBJ2-1; 15 nucleotides line up with TRBD2. Losses at the gene ends were 4 bases for V and 8 bases for J; bases not matched to a gene: 9. The germline V gene encodes CDR1 MDHEN and CDR2 SYDVKM. CDR3 length: 17 residues. This chain's CDR3 is CASSSRTSGRATDEQFF. In DNA, the CDR3 is TGTGCCAGCAGTTCCCGGACTAGCGGGAGGGCCACGGATGAGCAGTTCTTC.

The V and J genes are TRBV6-6 and TRBJ2-3; 11 bases line up with TRBD2. The junction had 9 bases not matched to a gene; V was cut back by 6 bases and J by 4 bases. This CDR3 comprises 16 residues. Per the germline V gene, CDR1 is MNHNY and CDR2 is SVGAGI (reference sequence). The CDR3 reads CASSLPTSGTPDTQYF. CDR3 coding DNA: TGTGCCAGCAGCTTACCGACTAGCGGGACCCCAGATACGCAGTATTTT.

The V gene is TRBV5-6, the J gene TRBJ2-7; no clear D. Germline CDR1 is SGHDT and CDR2 is YYEEEE. This CDR3 has 16 residues. The germline V and J ends were trimmed by 1 base and 2 bases, with 16 bases remaining between them. The CDR3 region is CASSLFGNGLTYEQYF. CDR3 nucleotides: TGTGCCAGCAGCTTGTTTGGTAACGGGTTAACCTACGAGCAGTACTTC.

CDR3 protein: CASSLVGQGIVDEQFF. The CDR3 region has the DNA TGCGCCAGCAGCTTGGTGGGACAGGGGATAGTCGATGAGCAGTTCTTC. The chain couples TRBV5-1 to TRBJ2-1; 10 nucleotides agree with TRBD1. The V and J ends lost 0 bases and 8 bases, in that order; junction bases with no gene match: 8. The CDR3 length is 16 residues. Germline loops: CDR1 SGHRS, CDR2 YFSETQ.

J is TRBJ1-2 and V is TRBV5-1, with 7 nucleotides matching TRBD1. The CDR3 spans 15 residues. V lost 4 bases and J lost 4; bases outside the gene matches: 10. CDR1 and CDR2 from the germline V gene are SGHRS and YFSETQ. CDR3: CASSDTGQTLYGYTF. CDR3 nucleotides: TGCGCCAGCAGCGACACGGGACAGACCCTCTATGGCTACACCTTC.

The genes are TRBV21-1 and TRBJ1-2; the table names TRBD1, a call not compared with the DNA. TRBV21-1 is reported as a pseudogene. The CDR3 spans 14 residues. Here the CDR3 reads CASSKGGDTRGYTF. The CDR3 nucleotides read TGTGCCAGCAGCAAAGGAGGGGACACGAGGGGCTACACCTTC.

The CDR3 here is CASSFFSGNSYNEQFF. The DNA for the CDR3 is TGCGCCAGCAGCTTCTTTAGCGGAAACTCCTACAATGAGCAGTTCTTC. This rearrangement joins TRBV5-1 to TRBJ2-1; D is perhaps TRBD2 (6 bases). The V and J ends lost 2 bases and 0 bases respectively, with 12 bases between them. The CDR3 runs to 16 residues. Germline V gene sequence: CDR1 SGHRS, CDR2 YFSETQ.

The V gene is TRBV30, the J gene TRBJ2-5; TRBD2 is a possible D gene (5 bases). The germline CDR1 and CDR2 sequences are GTSNPN and SVGIG (reference sequence). Trimming removed 1 base from V and 2 bases from J, with 8 bases in between. This CDR3 has 13 amino acids. CDR3 nucleotides: TGTGCCTGGAGTGCTGGAGGTCAAGAGACCCAGTACTTC. It yields the protein CAWSAGGQETQYF.

J is TRBJ1-1 and V is TRBV4-2, with D unresolved. The CDR3 runs to 13 residues. Trimming removed 0 bases at V and 5 bases at J, with 7 bases between. CDR1 is LGHNA, CDR2 YNFKEQ, per germline. The CDR3 spells CASSQDLRTEAFF. CDR3 coding DNA: TGTGCCAGCAGCCAAGATCTACGAACTGAAGCTTTCTTT.

The chain combines TRBV2 with TRBJ2-1; TRBD2 aligns across 9 bases. CDR1 and CDR2 from the germline V gene are SNHLY and FYNNEI. With 2 bases clipped from V and 5 bases from J, the junction kept 10 bases outside the gene matches. This CDR3 spans 17 amino acids. The CDR3 spells CASSERDGLAPNNEQFF. Written as DNA, the CDR3 is TGTGCCAGCAGTGAAAGAGATGGACTAGCGCCGAACAATGAGCAGTTCTTC.

The chain uses TRBV7-8 and TRBJ2-2, with 8 bases lining up with TRBD2. This CDR3 contains 19 residues. Trimming took 5 bases from V and 4 from J; bases not matched to a gene: 18. The V gene's germline CDR1 is SGHVS and CDR2 FQNEAQ. DNA for the CDR3: TGTGCCAGCAGCCCCCCGGTGGCTCCGGGAGGGCCTAGCACCGGGGAGCTGTTTTTT. Translated: CASSPPVAPGGPSTGELFF. Drawing the rest from reference TRBV7-8 and TRBJ2-2, the complete variable domain is GAGVSQSPRYKVAKRGQDVALRCDPISGHVSLFWYQQALGQGPEFLTYFQNEAQLDKSGLPSDRFFAERPEGSVSTLKIQRTQQEDSAVYLCASSPPVAPGGPSTGELFFGEGSRLTVL.

The V gene is TRBV18, the J gene TRBJ2-5; TRBD2 matches 9 bases. TRBJ2-7 matches the DNA end more closely, so the J call is doubtful. This CDR3 contains 14 residues. Germline lookup yields CDR1 KGHSH and CDR2 LQKENI. The CDR3 protein is CASSTGTSPYEQYF. CDR3 nucleotide sequence: TGTGCCAGCTCCACCGGGACTAGCCCCTACGAGCAGTACTTC.

The rearrangement joins TRBV4-1 to TRBJ1-2, with 10 bases matching TRBD1. The ends lost 4 bases at V and 4 bases at J; junction bases unmatched: 9. The CDR3 is 16 residues long. The germline V gene encodes CDR1 MGHRA and CDR2 YSYEKL. CDR3 nucleotide sequence: TGCGCCAGCAGCCTAACCGGGACAGGGGCCATCTATGGCTACACCTTC. It encodes CASSLTGTGAIYGYTF.

The chain couples TRBV28 to TRBJ1-2, with 7 bases fitting TRBD1. Looked up from germline, CDR1 is MDHEN and CDR2 is SYDVKM. The CDR3 length is 16 residues. Germline trimming cut 6 bases from V and 4 bases from J; bases unmatched to any gene: 14. Here the CDR3 DNA reads TGTGCCAGCAGACGGCCTGACAGGGCCCGTCCCTATGGCTACACCTTC. It encodes CASRRPDRARPYGYTF.

The chain carries TRBV5-1 and TRBJ2-2, with 7 nucleotides matching TRBD1. There are 14 residues in the CDR3. The J segment lost 1 base and the V segment lost 4 bases, leaving 1 base of the junction unmatched. The germline V gene encodes CDR1 SGHRS and CDR2 YFSETQ. The CDR3 loop reads CASSGTVNTGELFF. DNA of the CDR3: TGCGCCAGCAGCGGGACAGTGAACACCGGGGAGCTGTTTTTT.

This clone was seen only once. V and J are TRBV9 and TRBJ1-2; 12 nucleotides match TRBD1. Germline values: CDR1 SGDLS, CDR2 YYNGEE. The V and J ends lost 0 bases and 7 bases, in that order; junction bases with no gene match: 7. The CDR3 has 16 amino acids. The CDR3 reads CASSVGGTGGAGGYTF. The CDR3 DNA follows: TGTGCCAGCAGCGTAGGGGGGACAGGGGGCGCGGGTGGCTACACCTTC.

This clone was observed a handful of times. The gene calls are TRBV10-3 and TRBJ2-7; D is undetermined. CDR1 and CDR2 (germline): ENHRY, SYGVKD. The V gene lost 10 bases and the J gene lost 6 bases, with 13 bases spanning the gap. The CDR3 covers 11 residues. CDR3 residues: CASRMGSEQYF. CDR3 DNA: TGTGCCAGCAGAATGGGCAGCGAGCAGTACTTC.

The gene calls are TRBV20-1 and TRBJ2-5; D perhaps matches TRBD2 (6 bases). CDR3 length: 11 residues. Trimming removed 5 bases from V and 5 bases from J, with 9 bases in between. The germline V gene encodes CDR1 DFQATT and CDR2 SNEGSKA (reference sequence). The CDR3 region has the DNA TGCAGTGCTGCGGGAAAGGAGACCCAGTACTTC. Amino acids: CSAAGKETQYF.

The chain carries TRBV10-1 and TRBJ2-7, with D possibly matching TRBD2 (6 bases). The CDR3 has 14 residues. Trimming cost V 3 bases and J 6 bases, with 15 bases left between them. CDR1 is WNHNN and CDR2 is SYGVQD in the germline V gene (reference sequence). For the CDR3, the DNA is TGCGCCAGCAGTGATGGGGGGACCCGGCTCGAGCAGTACTTC. It is translated as CASSDGGTRLEQYF.

Note on this clone: Other DNA sequences in the same sample also yield this CDR3. The chain has TRBV10-3 and TRBJ1-1; D is unresolved. V lost 2 bases to trimming and J lost 0 bases, with 10 bases between them. CDR3 length: 15 residues. Germline loops: CDR1 ENHRY, CDR2 SYGVKD. For the CDR3, the DNA is TGTGCCATCAGTGAGAGAGGCGGAATGAACACTGAAGCTTTCTTT. This encodes CAISERGGMNTEAFF.

V usage is TRBV9 and J usage is TRBJ2-1, with 8 bases lining up with TRBD1. Germline V gene data show CDR1 as SGDLS and CDR2 as YYNGEE. J lost 6 bases, V lost 2 bases, and 4 bases had no gene match. The CDR3 is 14 amino acids. The CDR3 reads CASSVTGARNEQFF. DNA of the CDR3: TGTGCCAGCAGCGTGACAGGGGCTCGCAATGAGCAGTTCTTC.

The V gene is TRBV28, the J gene TRBJ1-2; D gene ambiguous. Deletions cut 5 bases from V and 0 bases from J, with 10 bases between. Germline CDR1 MDHEN, CDR2 SYDVKM. The CDR3 spans 14 residues. The CDR3 spells CASSTQNTNYGYTF. Written as DNA, the CDR3 is TGTGCCAGCAGTACACAGAATACTAACTATGGCTACACCTTC.